The rows below give T cell receptor beta chains drawn from one sample of a study of human T cells and chemical hapten exposure. In TCRdb, the RACE reads were re-called with MiXCR into one record per CDR3 protein. The table has about 110,000 distinct CDR3 sequences, about 12% seen once. The specimen comprised whole blood, sampled in connection with sensitization to the hapten diphenylcyclopropenone (DPC). These receptors came from a woman aged 45 to 65 with alopecia areata. Some clones in this sample may be carry-over from other donors' samples. Both conserved end residues are part of each CDR3. The order of the fields is D gene, clone size, J gene, V gene, CDR3 DNA, CDR3 protein. A D gene is named only where the DNA matches it firmly. Clone size is given for some rows only: seen once, a few or many times, or a class if the clone is expanded.

TRBD2 few TRBJ2-7 TRBV9 TGTGCCAGCAGCGTAGGACAGCGGGAACCCTACGAGCAGTACTTC CASSVGQREPYEQYF
NA many TRBJ1-1 TRBV19 TGTGCCAGTAGTCCCCTGGGCACTGAAGCTTTCTTT CASSPLGTEAFF
TRBD1 many TRBJ1-2 TRBV28 TGTGCCAGCAGTTTAGGGACAGGGGTATGGGGCACCTTC CASSLGTGVWGTF
NA NA TRBJ1-6 TRBV7-9 TGTGCCAGCAGCGGGGACCTCATCCTCCACTTT CASSGDLILHF
NA NA TRBJ1-1 TRBV7-2 TGTGCCAGCAATTCACCAAGTACGACCCAATTCGAAGCTTTCTTT CASNSPSTTQFEAFF
NA NA TRBJ1-1 TRBV7-2 TGTGCCAGCAGCTTCGGTGTGACTGAAGCTTTCTTT CASSFGVTEAFF
NA few TRBJ2-3 TRBV18 TGTGCCAGCTCACCAGGGCCTAACACAGATACGCAGTATTTT CASSPGPNTDTQYF
TRBD2 NA TRBJ2-1 TRBV6-1 TGTGCCAGCAGTGAAGCTAGCGGGAGGGCTCTTCGGCCCAATGAGCAGTTCTTC CASSEASGRALRPNEQFF
NA NA TRBJ2-2 TRBV12-3/TRBV12-4 TGTGCCAGCAGCCCTCAAATGAACACCGGGGAGCTGTTTTTT CASSPQMNTGELFF
NA NA TRBJ2-3 TRBV6-2/TRBV6-3 TGTGCCAGCAGGTGGGCTAGCGGCACAGATACGCAGTATTTT CASRWASGTDTQYF
NA few TRBJ2-5 TRBV20-1 TGCAGTGCTAGCCACCCTCAGCGGAAAGAGACCCAGTACTTC CSASHPQRKETQYF
NA NA TRBJ2-3 TRBV15 TGTGCCACCAGCAGAGCGGGGTTCTTCGCAGATACGCAGTATTTT CATSRAGFFADTQYF
TRBD1 few TRBJ2-2 TRBV29-1 TGCAGCGTTGATGTGGACAGGGGGAACACCGGGGAGCCGTTTTTT CSVDVDRGNTGEPFF
NA few TRBJ1-5 TRBV20-1 TGCAGTGCGGGACAATCAGCATATAGCAATCAGCCCCAGCATTTT CSAGQSAYSNQPQHF
TRBD2 few TRBJ2-3 TRBV27 TGTGCCAGCAGTCCGAGGGACTACAACACAGATACGCAGTATTTT CASSPRDYNTDTQYF
TRBD2 NA TRBJ2-1 TRBV20-1 TGCAGTGCTAGAGATCGGGCGGGAGGGCGTAATGAGCAGTTCTTC CSARDRAGGRNEQFF
NA many TRBJ2-3 TRBV5-4 TGTGCCAGCAGCTTCCTCACTAGTTTTGGAGCAGATACGCAGTATTTT CASSFLTSFGADTQYF
NA NA TRBJ1-6 TRBV7-8 TGTGCCAGCAGCCCCAGAGGGGCAGGGTATAATTCACCCCTCCACTTT CASSPRGAGYNSPLHF
NA few TRBJ2-3 TRBV5-4 TGTGCCAGCAGCTTGGTACAGACTTTAGATACGCAGTATTTT CASSLVQTLDTQYF
NA few TRBJ1-2 TRBV19 TGTGCCAGTATTGCAACTAGGCGGGAAGAGAGTGGCTACACCTTC CASIATRREESGYTF
TRBD1 NA TRBJ1-1 TRBV11-2 TGTGCCAGCAGCACCCGGACAGGGGAAAGTGGCACTGAAGCTTTCTTT CASSTRTGESGTEAFF
TRBD1 few TRBJ2-1 TRBV6-4 TGTGCCAGCAGTGGTTATGAGGAGGGGACAGGTATCAATGAGCAGTTCTTC CASSGYEEGTGINEQFF
TRBD1 few TRBJ2-2 TRBV4-3 TGCGCCAGCAGCTACAGGGGTTTAGGCACCGGGGAGCTGTTTTTT CASSYRGLGTGELFF
NA many TRBJ2-2 TRBV6-2/TRBV6-3 TGTGCCAGCAGTTACTCGGTTGCCGGGGAGCTGTTTTTT CASSYSVAGELFF
NA many TRBJ1-1 TRBV12-3/TRBV12-4 TGTGCCACCACGGTCCGATTGAACACTGAAGCTTTCTTT CATTVRLNTEAFF
TRBD1 many TRBJ2-4 TRBV6-6 TGTGAGTCCCGACAGGGGATCTACCCCAAAAACATTCAGTACTTC CESRQGIYPKNIQYF
NA few TRBJ2-5 TRBV7-9 TGTGCCAGCAGCTCATTGCCTCAAGAGACCCAGTACTTC CASSSLPQETQYF
NA NA TRBJ2-3 TRBV9 TGTGCCAGCAGCGTGGACTACACAGATACGCAGTATTTT CASSVDYTDTQYF
NA NA TRBJ1-2 TRBV12-2 TGTGCAAGTCGCTTGTACTTAAGCCGGGGGCCGCTGGATGGCTACACCTTC CASRLYLSRGPLDGYTF
NA few TRBJ2-5 TRBV27 TGTGCCAGCAGTTTCATCGGGGGCTCAGAGACCCAGTACTTC CASSFIGGSETQYF
TRBD1 NA TRBJ1-2 TRBV28 TGTGCCAGCAGCTACGGACAGGGAAAATATGGCTACACCTTC CASSYGQGKYGYTF
NA few TRBJ1-3 TRBV6-6 TGTGCCAGCAGTTACTCTTACAGTGGTAGTGGAAACACCATATATTTT CASSYSYSGSGNTIYF